This T cell receptor beta chain stems from a study of cytomegalovirus exposure and HLA in healthy donors. Study outcomes and limitations: The classifier, whose performance was assessed in both the original and validation cohorts, reportedly diagnosed cytomegalovirus status with high specificity and sensitivity. CMV antigen specificity of a few CMV-associated chains was confirmed in vitro.

The V gene's germline CDR1 is SEHNR and CDR2 FQNEAQ (reference sequence). This CDR3 has 16 residues. The V gene lost 2 bases and the J gene lost 5 bases, with 16 bases spanning the gap. On this clone itself: Antigen: not known.

Amplification used 60 Vbeta primers and 13 Jbeta primers. Libraries were prepared by immunoSEQ multiplex PCR; TCRdb keeps only in-frame clonotypes and omits some of them. The sample shows 110,000 or so clones, roughly three quarters of them seen only once. The sequence was obtained from a man aged 25-45 years in good health and CMV-seronegative. This rearrangement joins TRBV7-9 to TRBJ1-5; a possible D gene is TRBD1 (6 bases). Input material: PBMCs. The CDR3 DNA reads as TGTGCCAGCAGCTTACAAACAGGGAAGGAGGATCAGCCCCAGCATTTT. Residues: CASSLQTGKEDQPQHF.